The rows below give T cell receptor beta chains drawn from one sample of a study of beta chain features in type 1 diabetes. Repertoires were generated with immunoSEQ multiplex PCR, while TCRdb's copy carries only in-frame clones and drops some. Seen here are around 360,000 clones, roughly 13% observed once, and the top ten hold about 0.01%. Material for sequencing was naive CD4+ T cells from blood. These receptors all come from a woman under 30 with type 1 diabetes. Both conserved end residues are part of each CDR3. Fields, in order: D gene, clone size, J gene, CDR3 length, V gene, CDR3 protein, CDR3 DNA. D genes are given only for firm matches. Clone size is given for some rows only: seen once, a few or many times, or a class if the clone is expanded.

. . TRBJ1-5 13 TRBV25-1 CANPTGRNQPQHF TGTGCCAACCCGACAGGAAGGAATCAGCCCCAGCATTTT
TRBD2 few TRBJ2-1 14 TRBV29-1 CSVTGTSGSYEQFF TGCAGCGTCACCGGGACTAGCGGGAGTTACGAGCAGTTCTTC
TRBD2 . TRBJ2-5 13 TRBV30 CAWSGGGQETQYF TGTGCCTGGAGCGGGGGGGGCCAAGAGACCCAGTACTTC
TRBD2 . TRBJ2-5 15 TRBV7-2 CASSSLAGGGETQYF TGTGCCAGCAGCTCATTAGCGGGGGGAGGGGAGACCCAGTACTTC
TRBD2 few TRBJ2-1 16 TRBV9 CASSGRLAGGPSEQFF TGTGCCAGCAGCGGACGACTAGCGGGAGGGCCTAGTGAGCAGTTCTTC
. . TRBJ2-5 14 TRBV7-9 CASSSYREGEAQYF TGTGCCAGCAGCTCATACAGGGAAGGTGAGGCCCAGTACTTC
TRBD1 . TRBJ2-7 15 TRBV4-1 CASSQPGQGIYEQYF TGCGCCAGCAGCCAACCGGGACAGGGGATCTACGAGCAGTACTTC
. . TRBJ2-7 13 TRBV30 CAFLQGGGYEQYF TGTGCATTTCTTCAGGGGGGAGGCTACGAGCAGTACTTC
. . TRBJ2-5 13 TRBV2 CASMKWASETQYF TGTGCCAGCATGAAATGGGCCAGCGAGACCCAGTACTTC
TRBD2 . TRBJ2-7 19 TRBV27 CASSPPRPGRSLAGYEQYF TGTGCCAGCAGTCCCCCTCGCCCGGGGCGCTCGCTAGCGGGGTACGAGCAGTACTTC
. few TRBJ1-1 13 TRBV7-3 CASSLSPGTEAFF TGTGCCAGCAGCTTATCCCCGGGCACTGAAGCTTTCTTT
. few TRBJ2-2 13 TRBV6-6 CASRRTGTGELFF TGTGCCAGCAGAAGAACGGGCACCGGGGAGCTGTTTTTT
. few TRBJ2-4 16 TRBV7-9 CASSYGGRVAKNIQYF TGTGCCAGCAGCTACGGGGGGCGCGTGGCCAAAAACATTCAGTACTTC
. few TRBJ2-5 15 TRBV7-7 CASSARSRGGETQYF TGTGCCAGCAGCGCAAGGTCCCGGGGTGGAGAGACCCAGTACTTC
. . TRBJ1-5 12 TRBV7-2 CASSSNNQPQHF TGTGCCAGCAGCTCTAACAATCAGCCCCAGCATTTT
. few TRBJ2-7 15 TRBV11-2 CASSSYPGSSYEQYF TGTGCCAGCAGCTCCTATCCGGGGAGCTCCTACGAGCAGTACTTC
. . TRBJ2-2 14 TRBV7-9 CASTAWSSPGELFF TGTGCCAGCACCGCTTGGTCTAGCCCCGGGGAGCTGTTTTTT
. few TRBJ1-3 13 TRBV5-8 CANRLTAGNTIYF TGTGCCAATCGCCTGACAGCGGGAAACACCATATATTTT
. . TRBJ2-2 13 TRBV30 CAWSVQLAGELFF TGTGCCTGGAGTGTACAATTGGCCGGGGAGCTGTTTTTT
. . TRBJ1-3 14 TRBV9 CASSVATSGRTIYF TGTGCCAGCAGCGTAGCCACCTCGGGTCGGACCATATATTTT
TRBD2 few TRBJ2-3 13 TRBV28 CASVAGGPDTQYF TGTGCCAGCGTAGCGGGAGGGCCAGATACGCAGTATTTT
. few TRBJ2-7 11 TRBV7-9 CASSLAFEQYF TGTGCCAGCAGCTTAGCCTTCGAGCAGTACTTC
. . TRBJ2-2 16 TRBV18 CASSPAGSVNTGELFF TGTGCCAGCTCACCGGCGGGCTCAGTGAACACCGGGGAGCTGTTTTTT
TRBD1 . TRBJ1-1 14 TRBV18 CASSPETGYTEAFF TGTGCCAGCTCACCAGAGACAGGGTACACTGAAGCTTTCTTT
. . TRBJ2-3 14 TRBV30 CAWSAGVSTDTQYF TGTGCCTGGAGTGCAGGGGTTAGCACAGATACGCAGTATTTT
TRBD1 few TRBJ1-1 15 TRBV9 CASSVLTGGNTEAFF TGTGCCAGCAGCGTTCTGACAGGGGGCAACACTGAAGCTTTCTTT
TRBD1 . TRBJ2-7 16 TRBV15 CATSARQGQLPAEQYF TGTGCCACCAGCGCCCGGCAGGGACAGCTACCGGCCGAGCAGTACTTC
TRBD2 . TRBJ2-5 17 TRBV5-4 CASSLGLAGGLRETQYF TGTGCCAGCAGCTTGGGACTAGCGGGGGGCCTTCGGGAGACCCAGTACTTC
. . TRBJ2-5 15 TRBV5-1 CASSSEVGPQETQYF TGCGCCAGCAGCAGCGAAGTGGGTCCACAAGAGACCCAGTACTTC
. . TRBJ1-5 12 TRBV19 CASSIELQPQHF TGTGCCAGTAGTATTGAACTACAGCCCCAGCATTTT
. . TRBJ2-3 15 TRBV5-1 CASSFSGGSTDTQYF TGCGCCAGCAGCTTTAGCGGTGGGAGCACAGATACGCAGTATTTT
. few TRBJ1-1 14 TRBV29-1 CSVEVGGPNTEAFF TGCAGCGTTGAAGTTGGCGGGCCGAACACTGAAGCTTTCTTT
. few TRBJ2-7 15 TRBV5-4 CASSLAGRGTYEQYF TGTGCCAGCAGCTTGGCCGGACGGGGGACCTACGAGCAGTACTTC
TRBD1 . TRBJ2-5 13 TRBV6-6 CASRGQPKETQYF TGTGCCAGCAGGGGACAGCCTAAAGAGACCCAGTACTTC
TRBD2 few TRBJ2-5 17 TRBV9 CASSVGLAGGSQETQYF TGTGCCAGCAGCGTGGGACTAGCGGGAGGTAGCCAAGAGACCCAGTACTTC
TRBD1 few TRBJ1-2 15 TRBV10-3 CAISPGQGVRYGYTF TGTGCCATCAGTCCTGGACAGGGGGTACGGTATGGCTACACCTTC
. . TRBJ1-5 13 TRBV4-1 CASSRAVGQPQHF TGCGCCAGCAGCCGCGCGGTCGGTCAGCCCCAGCATTTT
. few TRBJ1-5 14 TRBV2 CASSDRVGNQPQHF TGTGCCAGCAGTGACAGGGTGGGCAATCAGCCCCAGCATTTT
. . TRBJ2-1 14 TRBV5-1 CASSLVPAGNEQFF TGCGCCAGCAGCTTGGTCCCAGCGGGCAATGAGCAGTTCTTC
TRBD2 few TRBJ2-1 15 TRBV7-9 CASSLGAGVGNEQFF TGTGCCAGCAGCTTAGGAGCGGGAGTGGGCAATGAGCAGTTCTTC
TRBD2 few TRBJ2-5 14 TRBV5-4 CASSLASGQETQYF TGTGCCAGCAGCTTGGCTAGCGGGCAAGAGACCCAGTACTTC
TRBD1 . TRBJ2-1 16 TRBV18 CASSPGGQGANNEQFF TGTGCCAGCTCACCAGGCGGACAGGGGGCGAACAATGAGCAGTTCTTC
TRBD1 few TRBJ2-1 14 TRBV5-4 CASSGDRVNNEQFF TGTGCCAGCAGCGGGGACAGGGTGAACAATGAGCAGTTCTTC
. few TRBJ2-1 11 TRBV29-1 CSVARVDEQFF TGCAGCGTTGCCAGGGTGGATGAGCAGTTCTTC
. . TRBJ2-5 15 TRBV30 CAWNNGGQEGETQYF TGTGCCTGGAATAACGGCGGACAGGAGGGGGAGACCCAGTACTTC